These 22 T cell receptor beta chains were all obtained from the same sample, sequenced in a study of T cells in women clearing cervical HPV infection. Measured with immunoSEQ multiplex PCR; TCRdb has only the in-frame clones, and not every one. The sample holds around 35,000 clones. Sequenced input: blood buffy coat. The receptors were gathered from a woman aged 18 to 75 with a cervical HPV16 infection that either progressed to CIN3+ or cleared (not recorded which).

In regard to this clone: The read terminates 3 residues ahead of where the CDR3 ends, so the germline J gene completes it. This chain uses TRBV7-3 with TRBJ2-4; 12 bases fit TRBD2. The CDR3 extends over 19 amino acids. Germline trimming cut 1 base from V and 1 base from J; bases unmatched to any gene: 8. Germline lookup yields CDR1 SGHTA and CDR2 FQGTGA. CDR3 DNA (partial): TGTGCCAGCAGCTTAATGGGGACTAGCGGGCCATACGCCAAAAACATT. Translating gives CASSLMGTSGPYAKNI. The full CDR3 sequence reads CASSLMGTSGPYAKNIQYF.

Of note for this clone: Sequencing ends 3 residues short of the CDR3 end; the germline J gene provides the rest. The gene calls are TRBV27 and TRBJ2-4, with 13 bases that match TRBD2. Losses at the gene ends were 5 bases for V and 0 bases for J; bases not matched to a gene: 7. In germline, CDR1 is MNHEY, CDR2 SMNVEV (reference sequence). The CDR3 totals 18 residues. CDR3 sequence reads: CASSPTSGGLRAKNIQYF. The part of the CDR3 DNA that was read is TGTGCCAGCAGTCCGACTAGCGGGGGGCTGCGAGCCAAAAACATT.

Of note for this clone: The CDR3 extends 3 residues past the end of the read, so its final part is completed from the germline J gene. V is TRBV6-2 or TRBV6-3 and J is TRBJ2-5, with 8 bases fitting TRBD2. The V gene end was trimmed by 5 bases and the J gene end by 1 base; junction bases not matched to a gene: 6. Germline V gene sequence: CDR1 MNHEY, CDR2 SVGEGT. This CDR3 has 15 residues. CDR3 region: CASSPLSGVQETQYF. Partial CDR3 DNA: TGTGCCAGCAGTCCTCTTAGCGGGGTCCAAGAGACC.

The part of the CDR3 DNA that was read is TGTGCCAGCAGCATAGGGGGCTCAAACATT. Protein sequence: CASSIGGSNI. The entire CDR3 protein reads CASSIGGSNIQYF. This chain links TRBV5-4 with TRBJ2-4, with 7 bases matching TRBD1. The CDR3 end is not reached by the read, which stops 3 residues before it; the germline J gene fills it in. This CDR3 spans 13 amino acids. The germline V gene encodes CDR1 SGHNT and CDR2 YYREEE (reference sequence). Unmatched junction bases numbered 4, after V lost 4 bases and J lost 6 bases.

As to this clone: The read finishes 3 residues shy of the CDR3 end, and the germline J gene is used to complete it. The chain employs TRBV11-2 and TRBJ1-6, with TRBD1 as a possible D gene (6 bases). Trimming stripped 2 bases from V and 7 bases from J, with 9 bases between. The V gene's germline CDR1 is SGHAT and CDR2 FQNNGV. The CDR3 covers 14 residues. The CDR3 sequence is CASSLPDRNSPLHF. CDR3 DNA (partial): TGTGCCAGCAGCTTACCAGACAGGAATTCACCC.

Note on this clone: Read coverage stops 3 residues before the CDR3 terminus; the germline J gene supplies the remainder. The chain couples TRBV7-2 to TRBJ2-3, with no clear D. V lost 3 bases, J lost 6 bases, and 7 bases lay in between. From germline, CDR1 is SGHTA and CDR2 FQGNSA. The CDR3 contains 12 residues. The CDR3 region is CASSFIGDTQYF. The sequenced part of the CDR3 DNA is TGTGCCAGCAGCTTTATTGGCGATACG.

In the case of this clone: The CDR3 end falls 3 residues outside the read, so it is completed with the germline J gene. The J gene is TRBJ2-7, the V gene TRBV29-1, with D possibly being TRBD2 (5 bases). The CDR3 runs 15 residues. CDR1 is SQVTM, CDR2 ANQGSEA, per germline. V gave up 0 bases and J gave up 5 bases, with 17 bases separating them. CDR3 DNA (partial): TGCAGCGTTGAAGATCGGGCAGCTCGGGGAAACGAG. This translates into CSVEDRAARGNE. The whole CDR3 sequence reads CSVEDRAARGNEQYF.

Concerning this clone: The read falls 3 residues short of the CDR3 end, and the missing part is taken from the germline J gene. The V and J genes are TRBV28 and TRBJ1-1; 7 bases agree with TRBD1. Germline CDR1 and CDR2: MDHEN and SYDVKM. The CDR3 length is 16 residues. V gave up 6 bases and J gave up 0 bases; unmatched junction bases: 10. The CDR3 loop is CASRNHGGQLNTEAFF. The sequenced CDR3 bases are TGTGCCAGCAGGAACCACGGGGGACAGCTGAACACTGAA.

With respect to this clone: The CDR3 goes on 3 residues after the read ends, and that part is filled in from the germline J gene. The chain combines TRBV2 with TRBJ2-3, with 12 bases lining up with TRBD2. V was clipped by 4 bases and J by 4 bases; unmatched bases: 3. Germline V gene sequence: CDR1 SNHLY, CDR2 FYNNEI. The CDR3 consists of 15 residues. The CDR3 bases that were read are TGTGCCAGCAGTGTTCTAGCGGGGGGGGCAGATACG. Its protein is CASSVLAGGADT. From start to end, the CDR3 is CASSVLAGGADTQYF.

The CDR3 DNA, read in part, is TGCAGTGCACCGGGACAGAGCCAAGAGACC. It codes for CSAPGQSQET. The CDR3 reads in full as CSAPGQSQETQYF. This chain joins TRBV20-1 and TRBJ2-5, with 7 bases matching TRBD1. The CDR3 end is not reached by the read, which stops 3 residues before it; the germline J gene fills it in. Per the germline V gene, CDR1 is DFQATT and CDR2 is SNEGSKA (reference sequence). V trimming: 6 bases; J trimming: 1 base; junction bases outside the gene matches: 5. The CDR3 spans 13 residues.

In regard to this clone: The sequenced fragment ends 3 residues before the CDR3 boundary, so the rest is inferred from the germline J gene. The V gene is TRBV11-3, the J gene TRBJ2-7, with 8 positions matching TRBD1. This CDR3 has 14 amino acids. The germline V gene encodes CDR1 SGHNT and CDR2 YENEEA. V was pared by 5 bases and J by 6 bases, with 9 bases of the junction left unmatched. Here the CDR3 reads CASSQQGGLGEQYF. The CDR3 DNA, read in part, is TGTGCCAGCAGCCAACAGGGGGGCCTAGGCGAG.

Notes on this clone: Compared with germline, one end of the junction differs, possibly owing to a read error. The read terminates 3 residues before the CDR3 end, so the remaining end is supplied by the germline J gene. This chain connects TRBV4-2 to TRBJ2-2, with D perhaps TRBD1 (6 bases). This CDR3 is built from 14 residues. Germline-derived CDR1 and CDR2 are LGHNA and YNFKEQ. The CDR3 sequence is CASSSFTGPGELFF. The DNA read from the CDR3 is TGCGCCAGCAGCTCCTTCACAGGGCCCGGGGAG.

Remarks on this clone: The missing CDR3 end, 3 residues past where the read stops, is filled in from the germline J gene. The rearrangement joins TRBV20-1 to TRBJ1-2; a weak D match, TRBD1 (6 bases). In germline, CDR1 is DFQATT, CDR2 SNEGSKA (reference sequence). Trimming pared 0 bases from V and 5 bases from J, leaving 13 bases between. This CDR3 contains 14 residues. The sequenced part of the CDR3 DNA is TGCAGTGCTAGAGACCGAACAGGGAGGTATGGC. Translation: CSARDRTGRYG. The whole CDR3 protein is CSARDRTGRYGYTF.

CDR3 region: CASRGLDYGYTF. The sequenced part of the CDR3 DNA is TGTGCCAGCAGGGGCCTCGACTATGGC. The chain combines TRBV2 with TRBJ1-2, with D unclear. Read sequence stops 3 residues before the CDR3 end, and the germline J gene provides the missing end. Germline V gives CDR1 SNHLY, CDR2 FYNNEI. V was trimmed by 6 bases and J by 3 bases, leaving 8 bases between them. The CDR3 is 12 amino acids.

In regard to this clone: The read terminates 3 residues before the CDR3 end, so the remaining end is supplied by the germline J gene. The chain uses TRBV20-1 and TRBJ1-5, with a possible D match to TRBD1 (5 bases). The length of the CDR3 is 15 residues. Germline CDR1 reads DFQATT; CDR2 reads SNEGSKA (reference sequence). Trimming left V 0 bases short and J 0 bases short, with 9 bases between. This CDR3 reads CSAREGHTSNQPQHF. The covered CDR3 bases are TGCAGTGCTAGAGAAGGACACACTAGCAATCAGCCC.

This CDR3 reads CARSLPGDRKNSPLHF. The sequenced CDR3 bases are TGTGCCAGAAGCTTGCCTGGGGACAGAAAAAATTCACCC. The V and J genes are TRBV5-3 and TRBJ1-6; 7 nucleotides match TRBD1. The CDR3 is cut off 3 residues early in the read; its end comes from the germline J gene. TRBV5-3 falls under the ORF class, with uncertain function. J was trimmed by 7 bases and V by 1 base; bases with no gene match: 8. This CDR3 contains 16 residues.

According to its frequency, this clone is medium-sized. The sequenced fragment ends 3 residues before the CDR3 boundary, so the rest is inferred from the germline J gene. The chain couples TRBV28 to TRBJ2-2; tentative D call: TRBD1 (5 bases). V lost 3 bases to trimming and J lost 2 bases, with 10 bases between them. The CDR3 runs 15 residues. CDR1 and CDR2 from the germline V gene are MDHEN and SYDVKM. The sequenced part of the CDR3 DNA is TGTGCCAGCAGTTTGGTGACAGAAAACACCGGGGAG. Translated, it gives CASSLVTENTGE. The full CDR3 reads CASSLVTENTGELFF.

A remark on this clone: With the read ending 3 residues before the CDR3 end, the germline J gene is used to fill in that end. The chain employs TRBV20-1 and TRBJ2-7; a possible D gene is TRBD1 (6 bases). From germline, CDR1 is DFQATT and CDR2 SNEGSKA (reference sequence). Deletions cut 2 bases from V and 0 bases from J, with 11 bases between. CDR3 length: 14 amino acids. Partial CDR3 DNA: TGCAGTGCTAGATCCGGGGACAACTCCTACGAG. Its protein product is CSARSGDNSYE. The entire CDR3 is CSARSGDNSYEQYF.

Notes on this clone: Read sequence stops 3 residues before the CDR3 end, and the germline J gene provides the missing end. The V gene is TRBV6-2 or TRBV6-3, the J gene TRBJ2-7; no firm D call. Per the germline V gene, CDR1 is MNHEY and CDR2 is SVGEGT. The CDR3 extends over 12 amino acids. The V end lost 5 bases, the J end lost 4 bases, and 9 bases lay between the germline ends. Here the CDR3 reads CASSASGYEQYF. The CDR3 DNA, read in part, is TGTGCCAGCAGTGCCAGTGGTTACGAG.

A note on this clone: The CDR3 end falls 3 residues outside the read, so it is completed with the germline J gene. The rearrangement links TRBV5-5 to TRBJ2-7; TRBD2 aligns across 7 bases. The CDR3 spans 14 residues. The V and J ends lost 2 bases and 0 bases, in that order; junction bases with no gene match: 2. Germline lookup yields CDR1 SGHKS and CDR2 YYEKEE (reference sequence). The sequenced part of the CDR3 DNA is TGTGCCAGCAGCTTCGAGCGGGACTCCTACGAG. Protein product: CASSFERDSYE. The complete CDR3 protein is CASSFERDSYEQYF.

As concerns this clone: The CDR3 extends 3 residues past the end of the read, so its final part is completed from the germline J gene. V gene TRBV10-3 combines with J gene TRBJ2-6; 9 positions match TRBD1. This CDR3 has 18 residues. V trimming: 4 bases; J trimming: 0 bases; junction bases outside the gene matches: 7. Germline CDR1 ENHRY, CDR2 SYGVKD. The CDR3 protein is CAISGGQGYSSGANVLTF. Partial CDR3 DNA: TGTGCCATCAGTGGGGGACAGGGCTATAGCTCTGGGGCCAACGTC.

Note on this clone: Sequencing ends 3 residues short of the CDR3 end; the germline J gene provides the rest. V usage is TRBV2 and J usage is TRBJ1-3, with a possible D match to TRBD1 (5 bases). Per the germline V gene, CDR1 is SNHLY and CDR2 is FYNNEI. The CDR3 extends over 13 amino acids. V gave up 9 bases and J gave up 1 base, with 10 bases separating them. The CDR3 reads CASSPGSGNTIYF. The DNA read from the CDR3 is TGTGCCAGTTCTCCAGGGTCTGGAAACACC.